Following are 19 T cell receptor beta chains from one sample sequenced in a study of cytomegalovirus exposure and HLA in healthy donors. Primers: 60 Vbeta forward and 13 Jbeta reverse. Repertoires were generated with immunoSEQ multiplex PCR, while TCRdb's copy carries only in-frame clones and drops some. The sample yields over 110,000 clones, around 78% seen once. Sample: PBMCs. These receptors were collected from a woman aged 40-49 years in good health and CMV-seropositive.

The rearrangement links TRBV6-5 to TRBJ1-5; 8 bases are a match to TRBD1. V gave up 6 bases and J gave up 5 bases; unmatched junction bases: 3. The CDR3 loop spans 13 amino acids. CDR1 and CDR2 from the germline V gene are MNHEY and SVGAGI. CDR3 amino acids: CASRNRGDQPQHF. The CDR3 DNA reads TGTGCCAGCAGGAACAGGGGGGATCAGCCCCAGCATTTT.

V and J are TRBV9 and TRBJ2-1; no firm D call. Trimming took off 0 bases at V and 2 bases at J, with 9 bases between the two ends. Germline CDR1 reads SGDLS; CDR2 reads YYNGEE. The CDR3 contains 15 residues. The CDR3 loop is CASSVVVSTYNEQFF. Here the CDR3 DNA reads TGTGCCAGCAGCGTAGTGGTTAGTACCTACAATGAGCAGTTCTTC.

The CDR3 coding sequence is TGTGCCTGGAGCGGAGTAGGGGAGCTGTTTTTT. Translation: CAWSGVGELFF. V usage is TRBV30 and J usage is TRBJ2-2; no clear D. This CDR3 has 11 amino acids. From germline, CDR1 is GTSNPN and CDR2 SVGIG (reference sequence). V dropped 3 bases and J dropped 8 bases, with 7 bases sitting between them.

This CDR3 reads CASRNRGLDYGYTF. Here the CDR3 DNA reads TGTGCCAGTAGGAACAGGGGGCTGGACTATGGCTACACCTTC. V is TRBV19 and J is TRBJ1-2, with TRBD1 matching over 9 bases. The CDR3 loop spans 14 amino acids. With V trimmed by 6 bases and J by 3 bases, 5 bases remained unmatched. Germline values: CDR1 LNHDA, CDR2 SQIVND (reference sequence).

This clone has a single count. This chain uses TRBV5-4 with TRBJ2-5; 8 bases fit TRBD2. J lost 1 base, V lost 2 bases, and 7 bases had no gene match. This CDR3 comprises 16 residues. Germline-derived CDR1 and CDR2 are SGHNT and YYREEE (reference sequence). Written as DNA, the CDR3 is TGTGCCAGCAGCTTCGGGGGCGCGGGAGGCCAAGAGACCCAGTACTTC. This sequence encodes CASSFGGAGGQETQYF.

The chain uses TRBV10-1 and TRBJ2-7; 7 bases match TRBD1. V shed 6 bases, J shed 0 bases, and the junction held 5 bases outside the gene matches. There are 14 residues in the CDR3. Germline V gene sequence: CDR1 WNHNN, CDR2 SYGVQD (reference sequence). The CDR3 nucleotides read TGCGCCAGCAGCTCCGGGACAGTCTCCTACGAGCAGTACTTC. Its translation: CASSSGTVSYEQYF.

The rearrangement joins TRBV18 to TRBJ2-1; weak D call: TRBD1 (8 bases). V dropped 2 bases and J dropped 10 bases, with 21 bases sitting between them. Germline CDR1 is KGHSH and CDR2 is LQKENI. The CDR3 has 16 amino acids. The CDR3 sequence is CASSPTNRGGVGEQFF. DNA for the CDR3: TGTGCCAGCTCACCAACGAACAGGGGGGGAGTAGGCGAGCAGTTCTTC.

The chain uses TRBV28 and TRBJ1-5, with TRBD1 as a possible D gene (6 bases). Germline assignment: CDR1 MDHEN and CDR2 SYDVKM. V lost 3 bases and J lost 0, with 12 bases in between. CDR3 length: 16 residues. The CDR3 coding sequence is TGTGCCAGCAGTTTCCGGACAGTAAATAGCAATCAGCCCCAGCATTTT. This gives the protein CASSFRTVNSNQPQHF.

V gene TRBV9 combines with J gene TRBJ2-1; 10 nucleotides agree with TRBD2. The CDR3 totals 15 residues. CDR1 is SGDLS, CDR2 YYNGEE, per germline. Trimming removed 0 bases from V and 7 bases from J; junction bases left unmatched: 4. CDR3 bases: TGTGCCAGCAGCGTAGGTCTAGCGGGAGATAATGAGCAGTTCTTC. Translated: CASSVGLAGDNEQFF.

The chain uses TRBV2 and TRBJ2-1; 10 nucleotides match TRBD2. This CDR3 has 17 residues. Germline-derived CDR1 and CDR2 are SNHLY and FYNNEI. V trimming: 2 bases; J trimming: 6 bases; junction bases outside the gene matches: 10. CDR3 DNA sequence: TGTGCCAGCAGTGAATGGACTAGCGGAGGCGAGCGCAATGAGCAGTTCTTC. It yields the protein CASSEWTSGGERNEQFF.

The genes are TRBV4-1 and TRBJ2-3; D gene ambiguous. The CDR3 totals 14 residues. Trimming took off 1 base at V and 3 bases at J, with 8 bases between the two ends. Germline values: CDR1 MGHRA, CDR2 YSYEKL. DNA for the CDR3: TGCGCCAGCAGCCAAGTACTCTTGACAGATACGCAGTATTTT. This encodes CASSQVLLTDTQYF.

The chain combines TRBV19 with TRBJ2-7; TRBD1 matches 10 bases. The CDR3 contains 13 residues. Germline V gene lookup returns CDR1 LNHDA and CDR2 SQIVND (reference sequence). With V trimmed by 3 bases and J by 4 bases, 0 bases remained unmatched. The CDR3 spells CASSMGQGYEQYF. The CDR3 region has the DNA TGTGCCAGTAGTATGGGACAGGGGTACGAGCAGTACTTC. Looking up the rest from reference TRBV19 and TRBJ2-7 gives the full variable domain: DGGITQSPKYLFRKEGQNVTLSCEQNLNHDAMYWYRQDPGQGLRLIYYSQIVNDFQKGDIAEGYSVSREKKESFPLTVTSAQKNPTAFYLCASSMGQGYEQYFGPGTRLTVT.

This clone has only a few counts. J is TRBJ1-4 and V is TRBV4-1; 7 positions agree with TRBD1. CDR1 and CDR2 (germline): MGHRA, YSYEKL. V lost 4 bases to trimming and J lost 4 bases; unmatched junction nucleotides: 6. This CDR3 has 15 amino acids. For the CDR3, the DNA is TGCGCCAGCAGCCGTCGGGACAGCTTTAATGAAAAACTGTTTTTT. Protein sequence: CASSRRDSFNEKLFF.

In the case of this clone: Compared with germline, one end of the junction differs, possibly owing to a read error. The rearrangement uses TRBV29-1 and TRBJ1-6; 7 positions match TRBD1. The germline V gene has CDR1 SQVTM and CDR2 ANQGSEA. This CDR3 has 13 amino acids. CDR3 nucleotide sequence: TGCAGCGCCCGGGACAGCTATGATTCACCCCTCCACTTT. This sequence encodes CSARDSYDSPLHF.

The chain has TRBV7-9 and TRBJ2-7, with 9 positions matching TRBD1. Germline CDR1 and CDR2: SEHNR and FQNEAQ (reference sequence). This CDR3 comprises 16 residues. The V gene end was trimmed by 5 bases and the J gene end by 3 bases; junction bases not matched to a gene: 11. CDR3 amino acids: CASSLQTGGVFYEQYF. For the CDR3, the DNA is TGTGCCAGCAGCCTTCAAACAGGGGGCGTCTTCTACGAGCAGTACTTC.

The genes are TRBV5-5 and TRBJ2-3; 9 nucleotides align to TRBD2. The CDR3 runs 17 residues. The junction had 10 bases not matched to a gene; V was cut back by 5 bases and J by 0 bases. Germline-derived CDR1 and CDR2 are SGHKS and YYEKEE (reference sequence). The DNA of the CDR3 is TGTGCCAGCAGATCCGTTACTAGCGGGTACAGCACAGATACGCAGTATTTT. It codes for CASRSVTSGYSTDTQYF.

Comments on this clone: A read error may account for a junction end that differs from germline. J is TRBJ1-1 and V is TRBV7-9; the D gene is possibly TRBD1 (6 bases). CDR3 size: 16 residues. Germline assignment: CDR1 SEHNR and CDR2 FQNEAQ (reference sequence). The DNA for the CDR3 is TGTTCCAGCAGCTCGTTCCGGACTCAGGGGCACACTGAAGCTTTCTTT. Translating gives CSSSSFRTQGHTEAFF. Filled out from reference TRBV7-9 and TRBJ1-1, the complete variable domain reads DTGVSQNPRHKITKRGQNVTFRCDPISEHNRLYWYRQTLGQGPEFLTYFQNEAQLEKSRLLSDRFSAERPKGSFSTLEIQRTEQGDSAMYLCSSSSFRTQGHTEAFFGQGTRLTVV.

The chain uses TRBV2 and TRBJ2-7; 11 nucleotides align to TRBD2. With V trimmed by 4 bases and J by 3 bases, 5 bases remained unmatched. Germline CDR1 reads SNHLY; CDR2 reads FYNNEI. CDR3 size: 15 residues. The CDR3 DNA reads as TGTGCCAGCAGTGTAACTAGCGGGAGTAACTACGAGCAGTACTTC. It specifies CASSVTSGSNYEQYF.

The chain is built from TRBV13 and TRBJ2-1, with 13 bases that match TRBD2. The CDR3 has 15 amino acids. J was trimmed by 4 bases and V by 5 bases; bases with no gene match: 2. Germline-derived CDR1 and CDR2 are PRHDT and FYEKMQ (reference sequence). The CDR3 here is CASSRTSGSYNEQFF. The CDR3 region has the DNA TGTGCCAGCAGCAGGACTAGCGGGAGTTACAATGAGCAGTTCTTC.